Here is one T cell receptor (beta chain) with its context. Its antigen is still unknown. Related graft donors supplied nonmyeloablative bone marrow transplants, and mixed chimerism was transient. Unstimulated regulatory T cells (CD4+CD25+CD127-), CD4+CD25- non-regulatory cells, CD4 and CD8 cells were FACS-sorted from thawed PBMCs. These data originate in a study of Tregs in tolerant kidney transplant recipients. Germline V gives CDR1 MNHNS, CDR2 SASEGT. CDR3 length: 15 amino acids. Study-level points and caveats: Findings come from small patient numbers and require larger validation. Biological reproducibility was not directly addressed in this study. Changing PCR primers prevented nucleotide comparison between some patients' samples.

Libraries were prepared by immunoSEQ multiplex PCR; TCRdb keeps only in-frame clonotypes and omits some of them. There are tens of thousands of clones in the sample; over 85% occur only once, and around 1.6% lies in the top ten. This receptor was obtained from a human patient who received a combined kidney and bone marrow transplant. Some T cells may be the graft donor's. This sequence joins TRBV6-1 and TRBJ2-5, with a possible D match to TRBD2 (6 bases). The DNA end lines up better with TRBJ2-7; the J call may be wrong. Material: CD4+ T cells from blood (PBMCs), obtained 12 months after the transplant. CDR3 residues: CASSEALGGSYEQYF. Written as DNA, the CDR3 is TGTGCCAGCAGTGAAGCGCTTGGGGGGAGCTACGAGCAGTACTTC.